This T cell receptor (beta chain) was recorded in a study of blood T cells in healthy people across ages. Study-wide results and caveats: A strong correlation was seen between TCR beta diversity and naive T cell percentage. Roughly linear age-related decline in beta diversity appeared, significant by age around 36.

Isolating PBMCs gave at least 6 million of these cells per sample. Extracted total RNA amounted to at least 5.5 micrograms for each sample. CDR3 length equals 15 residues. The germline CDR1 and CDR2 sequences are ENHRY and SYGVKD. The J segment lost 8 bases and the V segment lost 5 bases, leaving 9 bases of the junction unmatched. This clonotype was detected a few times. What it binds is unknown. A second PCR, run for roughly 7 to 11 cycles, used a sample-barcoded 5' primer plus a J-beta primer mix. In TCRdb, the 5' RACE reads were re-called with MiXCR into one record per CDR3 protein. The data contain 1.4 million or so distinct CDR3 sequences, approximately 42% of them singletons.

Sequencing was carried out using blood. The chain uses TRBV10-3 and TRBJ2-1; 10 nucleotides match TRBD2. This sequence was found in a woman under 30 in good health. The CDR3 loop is CAISHPGLALDEQFF. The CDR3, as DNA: TGTGCCATCAGTCATCCGGGACTAGCGTTAGATGAGCAGTTCTTC.